One and the same sample provided the 15 T cell receptor beta chains below, sequenced in a study of CD8+ T cells in alopecia areata. After isolation, RNA underwent reverse transcription to generate cDNA as the sequencing template. Repertoires were generated with immunoSEQ multiplex PCR, while TCRdb's copy carries only in-frame clones and drops some. The sample has some 170,000 clones; roughly 66% are singletons. The sequenced sample was CD8+ T cells sorted from blood, obtained at week 0. These TCRs come from a human donor with alopecia areata.

This chain links TRBV2 with TRBJ2-5; D ambiguous. CDR1 is SNHLY, CDR2 FYNNEI, per germline. The CDR3 is made up of 16 amino acids. The ends were cut back, 8 bases at V and 1 base at J, with 20 bases in the middle. DNA of the CDR3: TGTGCCAGCCTTACCTTACAGTCTGAGGTCCAAGAGACCCAGTACTTC. Protein: CASLTLQSEVQETQYF.

The chain recombines TRBV15 with TRBJ2-2; TRBD1 is a possible D gene (6 bases). V was cut by 3 bases and J by 1 base, with 9 bases left in between. This CDR3 has 15 residues. Germline V CDR1 and CDR2: LNHNV, YYDKDF (reference sequence). The CDR3 protein is CATSRPQGNTGELFF. In DNA form, the CDR3 reads TGTGCCACCAGCAGGCCACAGGGGAACACCGGGGAGCTGTTTTTT.

This chain links TRBV10-3 with TRBJ2-3; unclear D gene. The CDR3 covers 15 residues. Germline loops: CDR1 ENHRY, CDR2 SYGVKD. Trimming cost V 3 bases and J 0 bases, with 10 bases left between them. CDR3 sequence reads: CAISEVGQSTDTQYF. CDR3 DNA: TGTGCCATCAGTGAAGTTGGGCAGAGCACAGATACGCAGTATTTT.

A few counts support this clone. The chain links TRBV14 to TRBJ2-4; possibly TRBD1 for D (5 bases). CDR3 length: 13 amino acids. The V end was cut by 3 bases, the J end by 7 bases, with 10 bases between. CDR1 SGHDN and CDR2 FVKESK come from the germline V gene. The DNA of the CDR3 is TGTGCCAGCAGCCACTCTAGGGGTAACATTCAGTACTTC. Translated: CASSHSRGNIQYF.

The chain joins TRBV13 to TRBJ1-3; unclear D gene. The CDR3 consists of 14 residues. Germline V gene sequence: CDR1 PRHDT, CDR2 FYEKMQ (reference sequence). Deletions cut 0 bases from V and 7 bases from J, with 10 bases between. The CDR3 protein is CASSLGRAANTIYF. CDR3 nucleotides: TGTGCCAGCAGCTTAGGCCGGGCTGCTAACACCATATATTTT.

Concerning this clone: The conserved final phenylalanine or tryptophan is absent from the CDR3, which likely points to a read error. V is TRBV6-1 and J is TRBJ1-1; D gene ambiguous. Germline CDR1 MNHNS, CDR2 SASEGT. V lost 5 bases and J 5 bases, leaving 9 bases between the germline ends. The CDR3 totals 12 residues. The CDR3 region is CASSSSRTEAFS. DNA of the CDR3: TGTGCCAGCAGTTCAAGTAGGACTGAAGCTTTCTCT.

This chain uses TRBV4-1 with TRBJ2-2; the D gene is possibly TRBD2 (5 bases). CDR3 length equals 15 residues. Germline CDR1 and CDR2: MGHRA and YSYEKL. Trimming removed 5 bases at V and 7 bases at J, with 17 bases between. The CDR3 protein is CASSADRRGNGELFF. The CDR3 nucleotides read TGCGCCAGCAGCGCAGACCGACGGGGTAACGGGGAGCTGTTTTTT.

The V call is TRBV7-6, the J call TRBJ2-1; the D gene could be TRBD1 or TRBD2 (6 bases each). CDR1 SGHVS and CDR2 FNYEAQ come from the germline V gene. This CDR3 spans 13 amino acids. V lost 7 bases, J lost 2 bases, and 9 bases lay in between. CDR3 sequence: CASKGGTYNEQFF. The CDR3 DNA sequence: TGTGCCAGCAAGGGGGGAACCTACAATGAGCAGTTCTTC.

The rearrangement joins TRBV13 to TRBJ2-1; D may be TRBD2 (7 bases). Germline lookup yields CDR1 PRHDT and CDR2 FYEKMQ (reference sequence). CDR3 length equals 15 residues. Trimming removed 2 bases from V and 5 bases from J, with 13 bases in between. The CDR3 DNA is TGTGCCAGCAGCTTAACGGCGGGGGCCCACAATGAGCAGTTCTTC. Amino acid sequence: CASSLTAGAHNEQFF. Based on the CDR3 plus reference TRBV13 and TRBJ2-1, the full variable domain is AAGVIQSPRHLIKEKRETATLKCYPIPRHDTVYWYQQGPGQDPQFLISFYEKMQSDKGSIPDRFSAQQFSDYHSELNMSSLELGDSALYFCASSLTAGAHNEQFFGPGTRLTVL.

The rearrangement uses TRBV4-1 and TRBJ2-7; 9 bases match TRBD1. CDR3 size: 15 residues. Unmatched junction bases numbered 4, after V lost 1 base and J lost 3 bases. The V gene's germline CDR1 is MGHRA and CDR2 YSYEKL. CDR3 DNA sequence: TGCGCCAGCAGCCAAGTCGGACAGGGGAGCTACGAGCAGTACTTC. Amino acid sequence: CASSQVGQGSYEQYF.

This clone was seen a handful of times. The chain links TRBV6-6 to TRBJ2-3, with 8 positions matching TRBD2. The CDR3 loop spans 13 amino acids. J gave up 10 bases and V 6 bases, and 9 bases lay outside the gene matches. From germline, CDR1 is MNHNY and CDR2 SVGAGI (reference sequence). The DNA for the CDR3 is TGTGCCAGCAGAGCCGGGGGGGGATCCGCGCAGTATTTT. Protein product: CASRAGGGSAQYF.

CDR3 DNA: TGTGCCACCAGCCCCGACGGAGCTCAAGCTTTCTTT. As protein: CATSPDGAQAFF. The chain links TRBV15 to TRBJ1-1; D is unresolved. CDR1 and CDR2 from the germline V gene are LNHNV and YYDKDF (reference sequence). V dropped 5 bases and J dropped 9 bases, with 13 bases sitting between them. The CDR3 runs to 12 residues.

This clone showed up just a few times. The chain links TRBV4-2 to TRBJ1-1; D gene uncertain. This CDR3 comprises 14 residues. V was cut by 2 bases and J by 4 bases, with 11 bases left in between. The germline gives CDR1 LGHNA, CDR2 YNFKEQ. This CDR3 is CASSQSGGGTEAFF. The CDR3 DNA follows: TGTGCCAGCAGCCAATCCGGAGGCGGCACTGAAGCTTTCTTT.

The chain employs TRBV30 and TRBJ2-3; D unclear. The CDR3 runs to 12 residues. The ends were cut back, 4 bases at V and 3 bases at J, with 8 bases in the middle. Germline CDR1 reads GTSNPN; CDR2 reads SVGIG (reference sequence). Written as DNA, the CDR3 is TGTGCCTGGATTGACGTAACAGATACGCAGTATTTT. This codes for CAWIDVTDTQYF.

The J gene is TRBJ1-1, the V gene TRBV6-6; TRBD1 matches at 7 bases. Trimming cost V 6 bases and J 5 bases; bases outside gene matches: 12. This CDR3 comprises 15 residues. CDR1 is MNHNY, CDR2 SVGAGI, per germline (reference sequence). Here the CDR3 reads CASSPFPTGRTEAFF. In DNA, the CDR3 is TGTGCCAGCAGCCCTTTCCCGACAGGGCGGACTGAAGCTTTCTTT.